This entry lists 12 T cell receptor beta chains sequenced from one sample in a study of CD8+CD57+ T cells in acquired aplastic anemia. Genomic DNA provided the template from which TCR beta VDJ and CDR3 profiles were obtained. A single record per CDR3 protein comes from TCRdb applying MiXCR to the reads. The data show about 190,000 distinct CDR3 sequences, about 53% seen once. Sequences were obtained from sorted CD4+, CD8+, or CD8+CD57+ T cells (not recorded which) from PBMCs. The receptor source for this set is a human donor in good health, serving as a control.

The V and J genes are TRBV5-1 and TRBJ2-7; TRBD2 agrees at 7 bases. Germline values: CDR1 SGHRS, CDR2 YFSETQ. CDR3 length: 16 amino acids. Germline trimming cut 3 bases from V and 5 bases from J; bases unmatched to any gene: 14. In DNA, the CDR3 is TGCGCCAGCAGCTCTACTCGGGGGACTAACAGTCACGAGCAGTACTTC. Protein sequence: CASSSTRGTNSHEQYF.

The V gene is TRBV29-1, the J gene TRBJ1-5, with 7 bases lining up with TRBD1. The CDR3 consists of 13 residues. CDR1 and CDR2 (germline): SQVTM, ANQGSEA. The ends lost 6 bases at V and 2 bases at J; junction bases unmatched: 4. CDR3 sequence reads: CSVGDSGNQPQHF. Here the CDR3 DNA reads TGCAGCGTGGGGGACAGTGGCAATCAGCCCCAGCATTTT.

CDR3 nucleotide sequence: TGTGCCAGCAGTCCCCGCCGGGGGCAGGATAATTCACCCCTCCACTTT. Amino acid sequence: CASSPRRGQDNSPLHF. The chain couples TRBV12-3 or TRBV12-4 to TRBJ1-6; weak D call: TRBD1 (6 bases). Trimming took off 5 bases at V and 5 bases at J, with 16 bases between the two ends. The CDR3 is made up of 16 amino acids.

This clonotype was seen just once. The chain is built from TRBV10-3 and TRBJ1-2; unclear D gene. V shed 3 bases and J shed 4 bases, with 3 bases lying between them. Germline V CDR1 and CDR2: ENHRY, SYGVKD. The CDR3 loop spans 11 amino acids. CDR3 sequence: CAISDTYGYTF. In DNA form, the CDR3 reads TGTGCCATCAGTGACACCTATGGCTACACCTTC.

Many counts were recorded for this clonotype. J is TRBJ2-7 and V is TRBV13; TRBD2 aligns across 7 bases. There are 15 residues in the CDR3. Germline lookup yields CDR1 PRHDT and CDR2 FYEKMQ (reference sequence). V lost 2 bases, J lost 0 bases, and 4 bases stayed unmatched. CDR3 sequence: CASSLYGGSSYEQYF. The CDR3 nucleotides are TGTGCCAGCAGCTTATACGGGGGGAGCTCCTACGAGCAGTACTTC.

This clonotype was observed a few times. The chain employs TRBV29-1 and TRBJ1-4; D gene uncertain. The germline gives CDR1 SQVTM, CDR2 ANQGSEA. The CDR3 totals 11 residues. V lost 5 bases and J 8 bases, leaving 9 bases between the germline ends. The CDR3 DNA follows: TGCAGCGTTTCGGAAGGAGAAAAACTGTTTTTT. Its translation: CSVSEGEKLFF.

This chain links TRBV27 with TRBJ1-5, with D maybe TRBD1 (6 bases). Trimming removed 5 bases at V and 1 base at J, with 12 bases between. Germline lookup yields CDR1 MNHEY and CDR2 SMNVEV (reference sequence). CDR3 length: 15 residues. The CDR3 nucleotides read TGTGCCAGCAGTCCGCCGACAGGCAGCAATCAGCCCCAGCATTTT. Translating gives CASSPPTGSNQPQHF.

The chain couples TRBV4-3 to TRBJ1-1; tentative D call: TRBD1 (6 bases). This CDR3 comprises 13 residues. V dropped 1 base and J dropped 3 bases, with 6 bases sitting between them. From germline, CDR1 is LGHNA and CDR2 YSLEER. CDR3 sequence (DNA): TGCGCCAGCAGCCAAGGGACAGACACTGAAGCTTTCTTT. Protein: CASSQGTDTEAFF.

The V call is TRBV11-1, the J call TRBJ2-5; the match to TRBD1 covers 9 bases. CDR3 size: 19 residues. Trimming at V came to 3 bases and at J to 9 bases, leaving 23 bases not matched to a gene. Germline V lookup: CDR1 SGHAT, CDR2 FQDESV (reference sequence). DNA for the CDR3: TGTGCCAGCAGCTTGGACAGGGGCTTAACCTTACATAGCAATCAGCCCCAGTACTTC. The encoded protein is CASSLDRGLTLHSNQPQYF.

The chain joins TRBV19 to TRBJ2-7; 9 bases align to TRBD1. This CDR3 has 13 residues. Germline CDR1 LNHDA, CDR2 SQIVND (reference sequence). CDR3 coding DNA: TGTGCTAGAGATGACAGGGGGACCTACGAGCAGTACTTC. Encoded protein: CARDDRGTYEQYF.

There are many counts of this clonotype. V is TRBV28 and J is TRBJ1-2; possible D gene TRBD1, 5 bases. Germline values: CDR1 MDHEN, CDR2 SYDVKM. Deletions cut 1 base from V and 4 bases from J, with 13 bases between. This CDR3 has 15 amino acids. CDR3 bases: TGTGCCAGCAGTTTATTTGGGGCAGAGGGCTATGGCTACACCTTC. Translating it yields CASSLFGAEGYGYTF.

The chain uses TRBV9 and TRBJ1-2; D may be TRBD1 (5 bases). Germline V gene lookup returns CDR1 SGDLS and CDR2 YYNGEE. The CDR3 extends over 14 amino acids. V was shortened by 1 base and J by 8 bases, with 15 bases between the two germline ends. CDR3 sequence: CASSVSPDRLGYTF. CDR3 nucleotides: TGTGCCAGCAGCGTAAGCCCAGACAGACTCGGCTACACCTTC.